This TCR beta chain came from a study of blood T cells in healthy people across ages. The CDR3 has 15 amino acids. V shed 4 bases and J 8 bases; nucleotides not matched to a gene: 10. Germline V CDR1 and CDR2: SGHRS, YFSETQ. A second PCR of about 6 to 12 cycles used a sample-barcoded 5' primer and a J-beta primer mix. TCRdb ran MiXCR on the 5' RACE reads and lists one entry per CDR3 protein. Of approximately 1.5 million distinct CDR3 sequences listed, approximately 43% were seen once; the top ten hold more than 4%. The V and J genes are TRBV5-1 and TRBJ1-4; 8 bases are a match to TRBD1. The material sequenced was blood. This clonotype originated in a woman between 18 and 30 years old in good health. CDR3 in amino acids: CASSPSGTGGEKLFF. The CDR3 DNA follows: TGCGCCAGCAGCCCATCCGGGACAGGAGGGGAAAAACTGTTTTTT.